This passage covers 17 T cell receptor beta chains from one sample sequenced in a study of blood T cell repertoires in COVID-19. The repertoire was sequenced with immunoSEQ multiplex PCR; TCRdb's copy has only in-frame clones and lacks some. Among about 64,000 clones listed, over 65% were seen once. The sequencing input was peripheral blood. The receptor set was obtained from a man aged 60-69 years with COVID-19, enrolled during active disease.

The chain uses TRBV28 and TRBJ2-3; TRBD1 matches 10 bases. J was trimmed by 7 bases and V by 4 bases; bases with no gene match: 5. Looked up from germline, CDR1 is MDHEN and CDR2 is SYDVKM. The CDR3 runs to 14 residues. The CDR3 spells CASSYGQGGNTQYF. The CDR3, as DNA: TGTGCCAGCAGTTACGGACAGGGGGGGAATACGCAGTATTTT.

The CDR3 region is CASSSGVDRGDEKLFF. The CDR3 DNA is TGTGCCAGCAGCTCCGGCGTGGACAGGGGCGACGAAAAACTGTTTTTT. The V call is TRBV5-4, the J call TRBJ1-4; 9 positions match TRBD1. The V segment lost 3 bases and the J segment 8 bases; nucleotides outside the gene matches: 11. In germline, CDR1 is SGHNT, CDR2 YYREEE (reference sequence). This CDR3 contains 16 residues.

In this sample, this clone turned up a few times. CDR3: CASRTGTSGRAEQYF. CDR3 DNA: TGTGCCAGCAGGACCGGGACTAGCGGGAGGGCCGAGCAGTACTTC. This chain joins TRBV6-5 and TRBJ2-7; 16 nucleotides line up with TRBD2. The germline gives CDR1 MNHEY, CDR2 SVGAGI. This CDR3 region has 15 residues. The V gene end was trimmed by 6 bases and the J gene end by 6 bases; junction bases not matched to a gene: 5.

V and J are TRBV28 and TRBJ2-7; TRBD1 aligns across 10 bases. J gave up 5 bases and V 6 bases, and 10 bases lay outside the gene matches. Per the germline V gene, CDR1 is MDHEN and CDR2 is SYDVKM. The CDR3 has 15 residues. The CDR3 bases are TGTGCCAGCAGCTTCTCACTGGGACAGGGGAACGAGCAGTACTTC. Amino acid sequence: CASSFSLGQGNEQYF.

CDR3 loop: CASSLGLAGNTQYF. The CDR3, as DNA: TGCGCCAGCAGCTTGGGACTAGCCGGGAATACGCAGTATTTT. The rearrangement joins TRBV5-1 to TRBJ2-3, with 7 bases identical to TRBD2. The CDR3 runs to 14 residues. The J segment lost 7 bases and the V segment lost 0 bases, leaving 5 bases of the junction unmatched. Germline CDR1 and CDR2: SGHRS and YFSETQ.

The V gene is TRBV6-5, the J gene TRBJ1-5; 8 positions match TRBD1. This CDR3 has 15 amino acids. Trimming removed 10 bases from V and 0 bases from J; junction bases left unmatched: 8. Germline lookup yields CDR1 MNHEY and CDR2 SVGAGI. In DNA, the CDR3 is TGTGCCACCAACAGGGGGAGGGATAGCAATCAGCCCCAGCATTTT. This codes for CATNRGRDSNQPQHF.

This clone was detected once. CDR3 in amino acids: CASSQRGGQGAWVYEQYF. Written as DNA, the CDR3 is TGCGCCAGCAGCCAACGGGGCGGCCAGGGGGCTTGGGTCTACGAGCAGTACTTC. The genes are TRBV5-1 and TRBJ2-7; 8 nucleotides align to TRBD1. The germline V gene encodes CDR1 SGHRS and CDR2 YFSETQ. The length of the CDR3 is 18 residues. V lost 4 bases, J lost 3 bases, and 18 bases stayed unmatched.

This chain joins TRBV11-2 and TRBJ1-4; D is ambiguous. This CDR3 is built from 13 residues. Germline assignment: CDR1 SGHAT and CDR2 FQNNGV. Trimming removed 4 bases from V and 8 bases from J, with 11 bases in between. This CDR3 reads CASSSSLSEKLFF. The CDR3 DNA reads as TGTGCCAGCAGCTCATCCTTGAGCGAAAAACTGTTTTTT.

The chain combines TRBV12-5 with TRBJ2-3; 12 bases fit TRBD2. The CDR3 has 15 residues. V dropped 6 bases and J dropped 1; count of bases not matched to a gene: 2. Germline values: CDR1 LGHNT, CDR2 FRNRAP. The CDR3 sequence is CASGGTSGRTDTQYF. Written as DNA, the CDR3 is TGTGCTAGTGGAGGGACTAGCGGGCGCACAGATACGCAGTATTTT.

Worth noting for this clone: Other DNA sequences in this specimen translate into the identical CDR3. This chain links TRBV7-9 with TRBJ1-2; no firm D call. Trimming cost V 3 bases and J 3 bases, with 5 bases left between them. The germline CDR1 and CDR2 sequences are SEHNR and FQNEAQ (reference sequence). The CDR3 is 12 residues long. CDR3 DNA: TGTGCCAGCAGCTTTACAGACTATGGCTACACCTTC. This encodes CASSFTDYGYTF.

The rearrangement links TRBV5-4 to TRBJ1-2, with 8 bases matching TRBD1. The CDR3 consists of 16 residues. Germline values: CDR1 SGHNT, CDR2 YYREEE (reference sequence). Unmatched junction bases numbered 5, after V lost 1 base and J lost 0 bases. Here the CDR3 DNA reads TGTGCCAGCAGCTTGCCGGGACAGGAAGCTAACTATGGCTACACCTTC. Its protein product is CASSLPGQEANYGYTF.

V and J are TRBV7-9 and TRBJ2-3, with D perhaps TRBD2 (5 bases). Germline CDR1 is SEHNR and CDR2 is FQNEAQ (reference sequence). Trimming stripped 4 bases from V and 6 bases from J, with 14 bases between. The CDR3 is 14 amino acids. The CDR3 DNA follows: TGTGCCAGCAGCTCGAGCGGAACACCCGATACGCAGTATTTT. This gives the protein CASSSSGTPDTQYF.

The CDR3 DNA follows: TGTGCCATCAAAACTTCTAGCAGTGAGACCCAGTACTTC. Residues: CAIKTSSSETQYF. The chain recombines TRBV10-3 with TRBJ2-5; D is perhaps TRBD2 (5 bases). The CDR3 totals 13 residues. V was shortened by 7 bases and J by 5 bases, with 14 bases between the two germline ends. CDR1 is ENHRY, CDR2 SYGVKD, per germline.

The J gene is TRBJ1-2, the V gene TRBV28, with unresolved D. Trimming left V 4 bases short and J 5 bases short, with 8 bases between. This CDR3 is built from 12 residues. Germline V gene data show CDR1 as MDHEN and CDR2 as SYDVKM. The CDR3 loop reads CASSSQIYGYTF. The CDR3 nucleotides are TGTGCCAGCAGTTCCCAGATATATGGCTACACCTTC.

The V call is TRBV7-9, the J call TRBJ1-1; 8 bases fit TRBD1. The CDR3 length is 14 residues. Trimming at V came to 5 bases and at J to 1 base, leaving 3 bases not matched to a gene. Germline V lookup: CDR1 SEHNR, CDR2 FQNEAQ (reference sequence). The CDR3, as DNA: TGTGCCAGCAGCGTAGGACAGGGGAACACTGAAGCTTTCTTT. It translates to CASSVGQGNTEAFF.

The chain recombines TRBV6-5 with TRBJ1-2; D call uncertain. Trimming took 3 bases from V and 5 from J, leaving 10 bases between them. CDR1 MNHEY and CDR2 SVGAGI come from the germline V gene. The CDR3 extends over 13 amino acids. CDR3 sequence reads: CASSYPGTYGYTF. The DNA for the CDR3 is TGTGCCAGCAGTTATCCGGGTACTTATGGCTACACCTTC.

This clone is a singleton in its sample. V usage is TRBV24-1 and J usage is TRBJ2-2; 7 bases are shared with TRBD2. The junction had 5 bases not matched to a gene; V was cut back by 3 bases and J by 2 bases. This CDR3 spans 16 amino acids. In germline, CDR1 is KGHDR, CDR2 SFDVKD. The CDR3 DNA is TGTGCCACCAGTGATCCTAGCGGAGCTAACACCGGGGAGCTGTTTTTT. Translated, it gives CATSDPSGANTGELFF.